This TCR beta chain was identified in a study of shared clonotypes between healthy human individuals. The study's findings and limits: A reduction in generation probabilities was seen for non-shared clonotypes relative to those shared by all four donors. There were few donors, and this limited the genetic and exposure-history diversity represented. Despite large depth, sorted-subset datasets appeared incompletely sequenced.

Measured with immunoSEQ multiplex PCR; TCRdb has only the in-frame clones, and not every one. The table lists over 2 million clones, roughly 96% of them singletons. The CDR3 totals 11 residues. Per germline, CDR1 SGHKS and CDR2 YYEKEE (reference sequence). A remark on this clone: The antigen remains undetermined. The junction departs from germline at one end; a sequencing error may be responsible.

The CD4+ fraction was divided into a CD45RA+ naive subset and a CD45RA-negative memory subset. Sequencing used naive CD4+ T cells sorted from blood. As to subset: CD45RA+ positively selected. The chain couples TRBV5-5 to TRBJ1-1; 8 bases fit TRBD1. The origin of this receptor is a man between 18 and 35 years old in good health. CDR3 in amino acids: CASSEDRGLLF. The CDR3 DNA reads TGTGCCAGCAGCGAAGACAGGGGCCTCCTTTTT.